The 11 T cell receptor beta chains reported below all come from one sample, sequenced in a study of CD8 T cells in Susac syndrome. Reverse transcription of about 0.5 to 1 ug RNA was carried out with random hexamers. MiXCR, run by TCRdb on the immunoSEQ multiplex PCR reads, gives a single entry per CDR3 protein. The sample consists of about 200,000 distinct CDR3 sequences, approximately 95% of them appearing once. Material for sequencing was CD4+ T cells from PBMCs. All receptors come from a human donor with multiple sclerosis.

This chain's CDR3 is CSASQGGQGGYGYTF. CDR3 coding DNA: TGCAGTGCTAGCCAAGGCGGCCAGGGAGGCTATGGCTACACCTTC. This rearrangement joins TRBV20-1 to TRBJ1-2; the D gene is possibly TRBD1 (5 bases). The CDR3 spans 15 residues. Germline CDR1 reads DFQATT; CDR2 reads SNEGSKA (reference sequence). Trimming took off 3 bases at V and 4 bases at J, with 18 bases between the two ends.

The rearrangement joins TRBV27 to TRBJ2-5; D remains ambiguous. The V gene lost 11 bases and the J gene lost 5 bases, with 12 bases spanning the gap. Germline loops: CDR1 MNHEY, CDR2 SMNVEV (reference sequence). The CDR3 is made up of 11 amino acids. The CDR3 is CADKTRETQYF. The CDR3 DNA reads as TGTGCCGATAAAACCAGGGAGACCCAGTACTTC.

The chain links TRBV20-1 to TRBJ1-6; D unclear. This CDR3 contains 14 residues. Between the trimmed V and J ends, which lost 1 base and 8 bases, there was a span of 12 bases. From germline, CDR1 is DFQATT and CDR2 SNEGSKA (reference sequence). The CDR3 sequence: CSARGGNLDSPLHF. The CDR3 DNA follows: TGCAGTGCTAGAGGAGGGAATCTTGATTCACCCCTCCACTTT.

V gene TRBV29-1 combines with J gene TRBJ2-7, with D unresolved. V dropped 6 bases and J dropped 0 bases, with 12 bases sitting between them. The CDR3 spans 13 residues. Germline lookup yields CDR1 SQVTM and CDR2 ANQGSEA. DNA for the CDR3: TGCAGCGTAAGACTCTTCAGCTCCTACGAGCAGTACTTC. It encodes CSVRLFSSYEQYF.

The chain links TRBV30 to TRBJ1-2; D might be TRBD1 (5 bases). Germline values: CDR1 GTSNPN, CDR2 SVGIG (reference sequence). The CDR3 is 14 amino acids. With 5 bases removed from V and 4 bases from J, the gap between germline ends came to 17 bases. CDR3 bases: TGTGCCTGGGGAATCCGGCGGGGCCCCTATGGCTACACCTTC. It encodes CAWGIRRGPYGYTF. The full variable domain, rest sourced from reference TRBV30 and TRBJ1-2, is SQTIHQWPATLVQPVGSPLSLECTVEGTSNPNLYWYRQAAGRGLQLLFYSVGIGQISSEVPQNLSASRPQDRQFILSSKKLLLSDSGFYLCAWGIRRGPYGYTFGSGTRLTVV.

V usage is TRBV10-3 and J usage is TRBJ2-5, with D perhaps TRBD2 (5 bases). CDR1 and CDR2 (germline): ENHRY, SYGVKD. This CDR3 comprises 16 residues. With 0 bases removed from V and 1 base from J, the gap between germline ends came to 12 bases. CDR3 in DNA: TGTGCCATCAGTGAGTCGAACTTCCGGGGCCAAGAGACCCAGTACTTC. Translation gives CAISESNFRGQETQYF.

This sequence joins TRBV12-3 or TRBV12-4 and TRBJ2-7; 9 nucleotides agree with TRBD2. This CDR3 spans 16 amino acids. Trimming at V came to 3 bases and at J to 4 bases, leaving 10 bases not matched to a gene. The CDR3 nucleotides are TGTGCCAGCAGTTTGTGGGGATTGCGGGGGGGATACGAGCAGTACTTC. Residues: CASSLWGLRGGYEQYF.

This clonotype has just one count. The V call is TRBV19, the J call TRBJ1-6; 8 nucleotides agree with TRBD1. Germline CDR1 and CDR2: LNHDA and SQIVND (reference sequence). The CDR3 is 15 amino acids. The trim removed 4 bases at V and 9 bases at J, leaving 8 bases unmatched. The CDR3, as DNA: TGTGCCAGTAGTACGACAGGGGAGGGAGCTTCACCCCTCCACTTT. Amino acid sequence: CASSTTGEGASPLHF.

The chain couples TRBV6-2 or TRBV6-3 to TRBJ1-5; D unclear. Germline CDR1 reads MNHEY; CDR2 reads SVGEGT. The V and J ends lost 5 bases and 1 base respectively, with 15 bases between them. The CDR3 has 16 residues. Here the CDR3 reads CASSPLVLLSNQPQHF. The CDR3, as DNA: TGTGCCAGCAGTCCACTGGTGCTTCTAAGCAATCAGCCCCAGCATTTT.

CDR3 region: CASSMDRGRLGYTF. The DNA for the CDR3 is TGTGCCAGTAGTATGGACAGGGGGCGTCTTGGCTACACCTTC. V is TRBV19 and J is TRBJ1-2; 11 bases map to TRBD1. The V segment lost 3 bases and the J segment 7 bases; nucleotides outside the gene matches: 4. The CDR3 sequence is 14 residues long. Per germline, CDR1 LNHDA and CDR2 SQIVND (reference sequence).

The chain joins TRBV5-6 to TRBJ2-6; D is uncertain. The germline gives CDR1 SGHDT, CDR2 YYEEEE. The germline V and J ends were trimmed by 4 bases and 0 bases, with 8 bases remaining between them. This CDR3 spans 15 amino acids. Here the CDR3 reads CASSQPDSGANVLTF. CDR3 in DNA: TGTGCCAGCAGCCAGCCCGACTCTGGGGCCAACGTCCTGACTTTC.